This TCR beta chain was profiled in a study of blood T cell repertoires in COVID-19. Study in general: The analysed material was cDNA or gDNA that came from T cells, B-cell-depleted T cells, or PBMCs.

TCRdb keeps only in-frame clones here, not all; method: immunoSEQ multiplex PCR. The data show 190,000 or so clones, 80% to 90% seen once. Trimming stripped 4 bases from V and 6 bases from J, with 17 bases between. The CDR3 covers 14 residues. The germline CDR1 and CDR2 sequences are SGHRS and YFSETQ. This clone was found once. The chain joins TRBV5-1 to TRBJ2-7; D not certain. Sequenced material: peripheral blood. The clonotype originates from a woman between 18 and 29 years old who had recovered from COVID-19. The CDR3 here is CASSQTMRPSEQYF. The CDR3 nucleotides read TGCGCCAGCAGCCAGACCATGCGGCCGTCCGAGCAGTACTTC.